The clone carrying this T cell receptor (beta chain) was detected ten times or more. This record comes from a study of T cells in Graves' hyperthyroidism and ophthalmopathy. Amplification targeted TCR beta CDR3 regions from RNA transcripts. The HTBI primer set served for first-round RT-PCR of the TCR CDR3. TCRdb ran MiXCR on the multiplex PCR reads and lists one entry per CDR3 protein. The profile shows about 590,000 distinct CDR3 sequences, roughly 14% of them singletons. These patients, aged 18 to 65, had recently diagnosed hyperthyroidism lasting under 2 months. Lactation, pregnancy, other autoimmune disease or uncontrolled infection excluded patients. Each diagnosis was grounded in clinical symptoms, serum thyroxine and TRAb, thyroid ultrasound, and orbital computed tomography. PBMCs stemmed from less than 13 ml fresh peripheral blood. This CDR3 is 15 amino acids long. The V end lost 4 bases, the J end lost 3 bases, and 14 bases lay between the germline ends. Germline-derived CDR1 and CDR2 are LGHNA and YSLEER.

The receptor comes from a woman in her thirties with Graves' hyperthyroidism. Material for sequencing was blood. The chain uses TRBV4-3 and TRBJ2-3, with D possibly called TRBD1 or TRBD2 (5 bases each). Here the CDR3 reads CASSLLVGTTDTQYF. CDR3 DNA sequence: TGCGCCAGCAGCCTTCTGGTGGGGACGACAGATACGCAGTATTTT.